The 3 T cell receptor beta chains reported below all come from one sample, sequenced in a study of T cell clonality in common variable immunodeficiency. Repertoires were generated with immunoSEQ multiplex PCR, while TCRdb's copy carries only in-frame clones and drops some. The specimen has roughly 52,000 clones, none found just once. The sequenced material came from peripheral blood mononuclear cells. The receptor set was obtained from a person aged 18 to 75 in good health.

This clone was counted ten times or more. The CDR3 end is not reached by the read, which stops 3 residues before it; the germline J gene fills it in. This chain connects TRBV20-1 to TRBJ1-2, with D possibly TRBD1 on 5 matching bases. This CDR3 comprises 13 residues. Germline V lookup: CDR1 DFQATT, CDR2 SNEGSKA (reference sequence). The CDR3 sequence is CSARLGTHGGYTF. The CDR3 DNA, read in part, is TGCAGTGCTAGGCTCGGGACTCATGGGGGC.

The table lists this clone with many counts. Read sequence stops 3 residues before the CDR3 end, and the germline J gene provides the missing end. V gene TRBV6-4 combines with J gene TRBJ1-2; maybe TRBD1 (5 bases). Germline lookup yields CDR1 MRHNA and CDR2 SNTAGT. The length of the CDR3 is 14 residues. V was pared by 3 bases and J by 5 bases, with 13 bases between. The sequenced CDR3 bases are TGTGCCAGCAGTGAATCGACAGATCGGTATGGC. Translation gives CASSESTDRYG. The CDR3 in its entirety is CASSESTDRYGYTF.

This clone was seen many times. Read coverage stops 3 residues before the CDR3 terminus; the germline J gene supplies the remainder. The chain combines TRBV20-1 with TRBJ2-1; the D gene is possibly TRBD1 (5 bases). Germline CDR1 DFQATT, CDR2 SNEGSKA (reference sequence). The V end lost 6 bases, the J end lost 7 bases, and 16 bases lay between the germline ends. This CDR3 spans 13 amino acids. CDR3 residues: CSAPLFRDNEQFF. CDR3 DNA (partial): TGCAGTGCCCCATTATTCAGGGATAATGAG.